This is a list of T cell receptor beta chains from one sample in a study of radiotherapy plus CTLA-4 blockade in lung cancer. Produced via immunoSEQ multiplex PCR; TCRdb's table is partial and in-frame only. The repertoire includes 30,000 to 35,000 clones, approximately 78% of them detected once, and 20% to 25% sits in the top ten. The source material was peripheral blood, sampled from a patient treated with radiotherapy plus ipilimumab. Source of these receptors: a human donor with non-small cell lung cancer that progressed on radiotherapy plus ipilimumab. Both conserved end residues are part of each CDR3. The order of the fields is CDR3 DNA, CDR3 protein, D gene, clone size, V gene, J gene. D genes are given only for firm matches. Rows may omit the clone size; those that give it use once, few, many or a size class.

DNA: TGCGCCAGCAGCCAAGATCCGGCGGTTTCGGAGCAGTACTTC
CDR3: CASSQDPAVSEQYF
D: -
size: -
V: TRBV4-1
J: TRBJ2-7

DNA: TGCGCCAGCAGCCAAGGGGGGGGTGGGACTGAAGCTTTCTTT
CDR3: CASSQGGGGTEAFF
D: -
size: -
V: TRBV4-1
J: TRBJ1-1

DNA: TGTGCCAGCAGTGAATTCGCGGACGAGCAGTACTTC
CDR3: CASSEFADEQYF
D: -
size: -
V: TRBV6-1
J: TRBJ2-7

DNA: TGTGCCATCAGTGAGCCTAGCGGGGAAGGTGACGAGCAGTACTTC
CDR3: CAISEPSGEGDEQYF
D: TRBD2
size: -
V: TRBV10-3
J: TRBJ2-7

DNA: TGCGCCAGCAGCTTGCTACCATCGAACACCGGGGAGCTGTTTTTT
CDR3: CASSLLPSNTGELFF
D: -
size: -
V: TRBV5-1
J: TRBJ2-2

DNA: TGTGCCAAGACAGGGGACAGCGAGAATGAAAAACTGTTTTTT
CDR3: CAKTGDSENEKLFF
D: TRBD1
size: once
V: TRBV19
J: TRBJ1-4

DNA: TGTGCCAGCAGTGAAGCGTGGGGGCTAATGGCTTTCTTT
CDR3: CASSEAWGLMAFF
D: -
size: -
V: TRBV6-1
J: TRBJ1-1

DNA: TGTGCCAGCAGATGGACAGTGAACACTGAAGCTTTCTTT
CDR3: CASRWTVNTEAFF
D: -
size: -
V: TRBV6-1
J: TRBJ1-1

DNA: TGCAGCGTTATTACAGGGGGCGTTGGAAACACCATATATTTT
CDR3: CSVITGGVGNTIYF
D: TRBD1
size: once
V: TRBV29-1
J: TRBJ1-3

DNA: TGTGCCAGCGTACAGGGGGCGGGTGATGGCTACACCTTC
CDR3: CASVQGAGDGYTF
D: TRBD1
size: few
V: TRBV2
J: TRBJ1-2

DNA: TGTGCCAGCAGGGCAAGCGGGGACAGGGAAGGCTACACCTTC
CDR3: CASRASGDREGYTF
D: TRBD1
size: -
V: TRBV6-1
J: TRBJ1-2

DNA: TGTGCTAGTGGTTTGACAGGGAATTATGGCTACACCTTC
CDR3: CASGLTGNYGYTF
D: -
size: -
V: TRBV12-5
J: TRBJ1-2

DNA: TGTGCCAGCTCACTCGCGCAGGGGCAGAATTCACCCCTCCACTTT
CDR3: CASSLAQGQNSPLHF
D: -
size: -
V: TRBV18
J: TRBJ1-6

DNA: TGCAGCGTTGGAACAGGGGGCTACAATGAGCAGTTCTTC
CDR3: CSVGTGGYNEQFF
D: TRBD1
size: -
V: TRBV29-1
J: TRBJ2-1

DNA: TGTGCCAGCAGCCAAGCAACAGGGTCTCGCACAGATACGCAGTATTTT
CDR3: CASSQATGSRTDTQYF
D: -
size: few
V: TRBV14
J: TRBJ2-3

DNA: TGTGCCAGTAGTCCTCGATGGACAGCGCGGGTTGGTGAAAAACTGTTTTTT
CDR3: CASSPRWTARVGEKLFF
D: -
size: -
V: TRBV19
J: TRBJ1-4

DNA: TGTGCCAGCATCCCGGGACAGGGTCACAATGAGCAGTTCTTC
CDR3: CASIPGQGHNEQFF
D: TRBD1
size: -
V: TRBV6-5
J: TRBJ2-1

DNA: TGCGCCAGCAGCCAAGAGAGCGTAGGGACAAGGCGAAGTTGCACCTTC
CDR3: CASSQESVGTRRSCTF
D: -
size: few
V: TRBV4-3
J: TRBJ1-2

DNA: TGCGCCAGCAGTGATCTTCTCACAGGCCCTTACGAGCAGTACTTC
CDR3: CASSDLLTGPYEQYF
D: -
size: once
V: TRBV10-2
J: TRBJ2-7

DNA: TGTGCCAGCAGTGGAGTTGGCGAGCAGTACTTC
CDR3: CASSGVGEQYF
D: -
size: -
V: TRBV2
J: TRBJ2-7

DNA: TGTGCCAGCAGCCAAGATAGGAGGCGAGGCTACACCTTC
CDR3: CASSQDRRRGYTF
D: -
size: -
V: TRBV6-5
J: TRBJ1-2

DNA: TGCGCCAGCAGCTTGGCCGGGTCAGCCGTGGAGCAGTACTTC
CDR3: CASSLAGSAVEQYF
D: -
size: -
V: TRBV5-1
J: TRBJ2-7

DNA: TGTGCCAGCAGTTACGGGCCCTACGAGCAGTACTTC
CDR3: CASSYGPYEQYF
D: -
size: -
V: TRBV6-6
J: TRBJ2-7

DNA: TGTGCCAGTAGCACCGGGACAGCCTACATGAACACTGAAGCTTTCTTT
CDR3: CASSTGTAYMNTEAFF
D: TRBD1
size: -
V: TRBV19
J: TRBJ1-1

DNA: TGTGCCAGCAGCTTAATCCCGGGGGGAACCTACGAGCAGTACTTC
CDR3: CASSLIPGGTYEQYF
D: TRBD2
size: -
V: TRBV7-3
J: TRBJ2-7

DNA: TGTGCCAGCTCACCACCGAGCGGCGATGGCTACACCTTC
CDR3: CASSPPSGDGYTF
D: -
size: -
V: TRBV18
J: TRBJ1-2

DNA: TGTGCCAGCAGATGGGAGGCTGAAAAACTGTTTTTT
CDR3: CASRWEAEKLFF
D: -
size: -
V: TRBV19
J: TRBJ1-4

DNA: TGTGCCAGCTCACCTGGGACTAGCGGGGGGGCAGCAGATACGCAGTATTTT
CDR3: CASSPGTSGGAADTQYF
D: TRBD2
size: -
V: TRBV18
J: TRBJ2-3

DNA: TGTGCCAGCAGTTACTCGATCGGACAGGGGCGCAATGAGCAGTTCTTC
CDR3: CASSYSIGQGRNEQFF
D: TRBD1
size: -
V: TRBV6-6
J: TRBJ2-1

DNA: TGTGCCAGCACACGAAGCGCCGGGGGCTACACCTTC
CDR3: CASTRSAGGYTF
D: -
size: -
V: TRBV6-1
J: TRBJ1-2

DNA: TGCGCCAGCAGCTATAACCGCTTACGGGCAGGGGCCGTGAACACTGAAGCTTTCTTT
CDR3: CASSYNRLRAGAVNTEAFF
D: -
size: once
V: TRBV4-1
J: TRBJ1-1

DNA: TGCGCCAGCAGCCAGGACCTACTAGCGGGGGGTGGATACAATGAGCAGTTCTTC
CDR3: CASSQDLLAGGGYNEQFF
D: TRBD2
size: -
V: TRBV4-3
J: TRBJ2-1

DNA: TGCAGTGCGCAACAGGGCACTGAAGCTTTCTTT
CDR3: CSAQQGTEAFF
D: -
size: -
V: TRBV20-1
J: TRBJ1-1

DNA: TGTGCCAGCAGCGTAGGACAGGGGGCGCCCGGGGAGCTGTTTTTT
CDR3: CASSVGQGAPGELFF
D: TRBD1
size: -
V: TRBV9
J: TRBJ2-2

DNA: TGTGCCAGCAGTGAACAGGGAACAGCTAATGAAAAACTGTTTTTT
CDR3: CASSEQGTANEKLFF
D: -
size: -
V: TRBV6-1
J: TRBJ1-4

DNA: TGTGCCAGCAGCCACGGACTATCAGAGACCCAGTACTTC
CDR3: CASSHGLSETQYF
D: -
size: -
V: TRBV7-3
J: TRBJ2-5

DNA: TGTGCCAGCAGCTTAGTAATGGGTCTAGCGGCAGATACGCAGTATTTT
CDR3: CASSLVMGLAADTQYF
D: TRBD2
size: -
V: TRBV7-8
J: TRBJ2-3

DNA: TGTGCCAGCAACACTACAGGCGACTCTGGAAACACCATATATTTT
CDR3: CASNTTGDSGNTIYF
D: -
size: -
V: TRBV5-8
J: TRBJ1-3

DNA: TGTGCCAGCAGTGAACTCACAGGAGTCACCGGGGAGCTGTTTTTT
CDR3: CASSELTGVTGELFF
D: -
size: -
V: TRBV25-1
J: TRBJ2-2

DNA: TGTGCCAGCAGCAAACAGGGGATAGGTTCACCCCTCCACTTT
CDR3: CASSKQGIGSPLHF
D: TRBD1
size: -
V: TRBV7-9
J: TRBJ1-6

DNA: TGTGCCAGCAGCCCCGGGGGGGTGGGCACTGAAGCTTTCTTT
CDR3: CASSPGGVGTEAFF
D: -
size: -
V: TRBV6-5
J: TRBJ1-1

DNA: TGCGCCAGCAGTGCCGGTTCCACCGGGGAGCTGTTTTTT
CDR3: CASSAGSTGELFF
D: -
size: -
V: TRBV10-2
J: TRBJ2-2

DNA: TGTGCCAGTAGCACCGAAAGGCGGGGGGTGGAGGAAAAACTGTTTTTT
CDR3: CASSTERRGVEEKLFF
D: -
size: -
V: TRBV19
J: TRBJ1-4

DNA: TGTGCCAGCAGTGACTCCAAAGGACTAGCGGGGGGGCTAAGGAGGTTCAATGAGCAGTTCTTC
CDR3: CASSDSKGLAGGLRRFNEQFF
D: TRBD2
size: -
V: TRBV6-4
J: TRBJ2-1

DNA: TGCGCCAGCAGCCAAGATCACACCTACGAGCAGTACTTC
CDR3: CASSQDHTYEQYF
D: -
size: -
V: TRBV4-1
J: TRBJ2-7

DNA: TGCAGCTCATCCTCAGGGGCGAACACTGAAGCTTTCTTT
CDR3: CSSSSGANTEAFF
D: -
size: -
V: TRBV29-1
J: TRBJ1-1

DNA: TGTGCCAGCAGCTTCCTAGCGGGGGAGGGAACCGGGGAGCTGTTTTTT
CDR3: CASSFLAGEGTGELFF
D: TRBD2
size: few
V: TRBV7-2
J: TRBJ2-2

DNA: TGTGCCAGTAGTAGGGGACAGATGAACACTGAAGCTTTCTTT
CDR3: CASSRGQMNTEAFF
D: TRBD1
size: -
V: TRBV19
J: TRBJ1-1

DNA: TGTGCCAGCAGTTTAGAAGACGGGACAGGGAAGCCTGAAGCTTTCTTT
CDR3: CASSLEDGTGKPEAFF
D: TRBD1
size: -
V: TRBV28
J: TRBJ1-1

DNA: TGTGCCAGCAGACCTGGACAGGGACTGACTGAAGCTTTCTTT
CDR3: CASRPGQGLTEAFF
D: TRBD1
size: -
V: TRBV28
J: TRBJ1-1

DNA: TGTGCCAGCAACCCACAGGGGGCGACCGGGGAGCTGTTTTTT
CDR3: CASNPQGATGELFF
D: TRBD1
size: -
V: TRBV6-5
J: TRBJ2-2

DNA: TGTGCCACCAGCAGTCGACAGGGTCTCCACGAGCAGTACTTC
CDR3: CATSSRQGLHEQYF
D: TRBD1
size: few
V: TRBV15
J: TRBJ2-7